Listed here are 5 T cell receptor beta chains from one sample, sequenced in a study of control samples from healthy donors and cancer patients. Assay: immunoSEQ multiplex PCR; the TCRdb copy retains only in-frame clones and omits some. Seen here are a few hundred thousand clones, 80% to 95% observed once, and the top ten hold 5.5% to 7.5%. Specimen: PBMCs. The receptors were sampled from a man between 40 and 49 years old with head and neck cancer.

This sequence joins TRBV19 and TRBJ2-5; 8 bases align to TRBD1. V lost 5 bases to trimming and J lost 5 bases; unmatched junction nucleotides: 7. The CDR3 spans 14 residues. Germline values: CDR1 LNHDA, CDR2 SQIVND (reference sequence). CDR3 protein: CASSGGQGEETQYF. DNA of the CDR3: TGTGCCAGTAGTGGAGGACAGGGCGAGGAGACCCAGTACTTC.

The chain combines TRBV6-5 with TRBJ2-2, with 9 bases fitting TRBD2. V was pared by 7 bases and J by 6 bases, with 9 bases of the junction left unmatched. In germline, CDR1 is MNHEY, CDR2 SVGAGI. CDR3 length equals 15 residues. In DNA, the CDR3 is TGTGCCAGCAAGAGACCGATAGCGGGAGCCGGGGAGCTGTTTTTT. It specifies CASKRPIAGAGELFF.

This clone came up once. The genes are TRBV18 and TRBJ2-5, with D possibly being TRBD1 or TRBD2 (5 bases each). V was cut by 2 bases and J by 2 bases, with 15 bases left in between. Looked up from germline, CDR1 is KGHSH and CDR2 is LQKENI. The CDR3 spans 16 residues. The CDR3 region is CASSPKGTPDQETQYF. For the CDR3, the DNA is TGTGCCAGCTCACCAAAGGGGACGCCGGATCAAGAGACCCAGTACTTC.

V gene TRBV28 combines with J gene TRBJ1-5; 9 bases are shared with TRBD1. There are 17 residues in the CDR3. Germline CDR1 is MDHEN and CDR2 is SYDVKM. Trimming at V came to 6 bases and at J to 3 bases, leaving 12 bases not matched to a gene. CDR3 nucleotides: TGTGCCAGCAGCCTTAGGGGACAGGGCCCGGACAATCAGCCCCAGCATTTT. Protein: CASSLRGQGPDNQPQHF.

The rearrangement links TRBV7-2 to TRBJ1-2; D call uncertain. Germline V gene data show CDR1 as SGHTA and CDR2 as FQGNSA. V lost 6 bases to trimming and J lost 11 bases, with 19 bases between them. The CDR3 has 13 amino acids. The CDR3 nucleotides are TGTGCCAGCAGGCCTTTTTGGGCGGAGAAATACACCTTC. It yields the protein CASRPFWAEKYTF.